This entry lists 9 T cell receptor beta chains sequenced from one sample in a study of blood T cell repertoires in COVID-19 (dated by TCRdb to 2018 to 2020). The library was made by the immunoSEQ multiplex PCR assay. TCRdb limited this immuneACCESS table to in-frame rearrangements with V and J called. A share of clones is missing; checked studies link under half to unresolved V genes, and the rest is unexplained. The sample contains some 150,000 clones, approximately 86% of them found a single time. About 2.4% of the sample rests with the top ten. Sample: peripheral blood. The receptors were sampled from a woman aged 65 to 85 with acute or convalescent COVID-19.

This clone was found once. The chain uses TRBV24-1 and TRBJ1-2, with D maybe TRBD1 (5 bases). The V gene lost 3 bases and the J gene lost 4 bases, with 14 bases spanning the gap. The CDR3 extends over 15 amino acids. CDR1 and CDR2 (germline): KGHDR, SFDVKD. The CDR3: CATSDPRGTFYGYTF. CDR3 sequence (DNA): TGTGCCACCAGTGATCCCCGCGGGACTTTCTATGGCTACACCTTC.

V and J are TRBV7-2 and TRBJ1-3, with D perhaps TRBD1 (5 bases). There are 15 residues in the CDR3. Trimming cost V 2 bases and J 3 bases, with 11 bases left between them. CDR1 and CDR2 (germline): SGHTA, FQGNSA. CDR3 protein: CASSLNGASGNTIYF. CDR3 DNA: TGTGCCAGCAGCTTAAATGGGGCGAGTGGAAACACCATATATTTT.

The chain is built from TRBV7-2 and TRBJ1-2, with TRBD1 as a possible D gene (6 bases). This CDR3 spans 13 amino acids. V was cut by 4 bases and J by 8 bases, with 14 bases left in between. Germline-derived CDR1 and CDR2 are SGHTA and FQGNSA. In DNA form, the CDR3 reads TGTGCCAGCAGCTATGGACAGACCAGGGGCTACACCTTC. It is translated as CASSYGQTRGYTF.

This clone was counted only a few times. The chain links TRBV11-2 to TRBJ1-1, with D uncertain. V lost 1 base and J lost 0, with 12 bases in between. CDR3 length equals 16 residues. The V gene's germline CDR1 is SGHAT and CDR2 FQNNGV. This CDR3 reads CASSLGAGLMNTEAFF. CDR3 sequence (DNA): TGTGCCAGCAGCTTAGGGGCAGGATTAATGAACACTGAAGCTTTCTTT.

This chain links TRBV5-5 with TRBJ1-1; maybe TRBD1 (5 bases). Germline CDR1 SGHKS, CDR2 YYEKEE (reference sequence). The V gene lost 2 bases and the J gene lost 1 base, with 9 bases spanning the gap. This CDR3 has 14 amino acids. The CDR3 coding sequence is TGTGCCAGCAGCTTAGGGGCGTCGAACACTGAAGCTTTCTTT. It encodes CASSLGASNTEAFF.

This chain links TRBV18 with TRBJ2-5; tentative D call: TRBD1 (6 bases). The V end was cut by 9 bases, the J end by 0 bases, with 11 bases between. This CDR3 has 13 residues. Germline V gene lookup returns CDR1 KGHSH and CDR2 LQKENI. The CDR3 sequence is CASQRTDQETQYF. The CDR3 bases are TGTGCCAGTCAACGGACAGACCAAGAGACCCAGTACTTC.

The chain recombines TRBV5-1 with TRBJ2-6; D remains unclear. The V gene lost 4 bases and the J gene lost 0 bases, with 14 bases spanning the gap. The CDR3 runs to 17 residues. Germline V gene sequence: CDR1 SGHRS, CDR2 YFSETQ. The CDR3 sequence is CASSPVDITSGANVLTF. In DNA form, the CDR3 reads TGCGCCAGCAGCCCCGTTGACATTACCTCTGGGGCCAACGTCCTGACTTTC.

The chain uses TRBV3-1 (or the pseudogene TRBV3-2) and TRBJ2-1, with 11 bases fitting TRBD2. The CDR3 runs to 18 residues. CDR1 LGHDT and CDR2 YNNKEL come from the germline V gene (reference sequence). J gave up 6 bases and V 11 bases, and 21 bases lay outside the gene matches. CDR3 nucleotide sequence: TGTGCCGGGCTTGACGGGACGGAGACTAGCGGGGTATCCAATGAGCAGTTCTTC. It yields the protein CAGLDGTETSGVSNEQFF.

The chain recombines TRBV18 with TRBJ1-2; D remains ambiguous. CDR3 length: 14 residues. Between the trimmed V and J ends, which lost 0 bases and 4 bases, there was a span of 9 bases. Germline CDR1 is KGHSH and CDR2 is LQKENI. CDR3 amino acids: CASSPPSTLYGYTF. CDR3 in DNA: TGTGCCAGCTCACCACCGAGCACTCTCTATGGCTACACCTTC.